The rows below give T cell receptor beta chains drawn from one sample of a study of cytomegalovirus exposure and HLA in healthy donors. Produced via immunoSEQ multiplex PCR; TCRdb's table is partial and in-frame only. The table shows about 200,000 clones, with over 75% occurring only once. Source material: PBMCs. The origin of the receptors is a woman aged 50 to 60 in good health and CMV-seronegative. Both conserved end residues are part of each CDR3. A D gene is named only where the DNA matches it firmly. The size field is filled for only some rows; it gives once, few, many or a size class.

TRBV19	-	TRBJ2-1	TRBD1	TGTGCCAGTAGTACACAAAGGAAGGCAGGGGGTTCAAATGAACAGTTCTTC	CASSTQRKAGGSNEQFF
TRBV2	-	TRBJ2-1	TRBD2	TGTGCCAGCAGAGCTGGGACTAGCGGGAACAATGAGCAGTTCTTC	CASRAGTSGNNEQFF
TRBV27	-	TRBJ2-1	-	TGTGCCAGCAGTTATGGGGGCCGGGCAAATGAGCAGTTCTTC	CASSYGGRANEQFF
TRBV4-3	-	TRBJ2-7	-	TGCGCCAGCAGCCGACTAGGATCCTACGAGCAGTACTTC	CASSRLGSYEQYF
TRBV30	-	TRBJ1-1	-	TGTGCCTGGGAGGAATACATGAACACTGAAGCTTTCTTT	CAWEEYMNTEAFF
TRBV6-4	-	TRBJ2-1	-	TGTGCCAGCAGTGACGAGGAGCGCAATGAGCAGTTCTTC	CASSDEERNEQFF
TRBV27	few	TRBJ1-2	TRBD1	TGTGCCAGCACTGGATGGACAGGATCGAACTATGGCTACACCTTC	CASTGWTGSNYGYTF
TRBV6-5	-	TRBJ1-2	-	TGTGCCAGCAGTTACGATACAGCTAACTATGGCTACACCTTC	CASSYDTANYGYTF
TRBV5-4	-	TRBJ2-5	TRBD2	TGTGCCAGCAGCTTGGCCCCCACTAGCGGGAGTCAGGCCCAGTACTTC	CASSLAPTSGSQAQYF
TRBV4-2	-	TRBJ2-3	TRBD2	TGTGCCAGCAGCCAAGAGTTAGCGGGAGGAACAGATACGCAGTATTTT	CASSQELAGGTDTQYF
TRBV7-2	-	TRBJ2-4	TRBD1	TGTGCCAGCAGCAGGGGACAGGGGAAATGGGGAAACATTCAGTACTTC	CASSRGQGKWGNIQYF
TRBV15	-	TRBJ1-1	-	TGTGCCACCAGCGACCCGGGAACACCATACGCTGAAGCTTTCTTT	CATSDPGTPYAEAFF
TRBV6-5	-	TRBJ2-2	-	TGTGCCAGCAGCTCCGGGACATATGCCGGGGAGCTGTTTTTT	CASSSGTYAGELFF
TRBV21-1	-	TRBJ1-1	-	TGTGCCAGCAGCATCAGGGGGGCAGCTTTCTTT	CASSIRGAAFF
TRBV5-6	-	TRBJ2-1	-	TGTGCCAGTACAGGGCATGTACAATACAATGAGCAGTTCTTC	CASTGHVQYNEQFF
TRBV29-1	-	TRBJ2-1	TRBD2	TGCAGCGTCCATGGGGGGACTAATGCCTACAATGAGCAGTTCTTC	CSVHGGTNAYNEQFF
TRBV2	once	TRBJ1-5	TRBD1	TGTGCCAGCAAGGGACAGGGCGTGAGACAGCCCCAGCATTTT	CASKGQGVRQPQHF
TRBV7-9	-	TRBJ2-3	-	TGTTCCACGGAGGGGGAGGGGGAGGATACGCAGTATTTT	CSTEGEGEDTQYF
TRBV29-1	-	TRBJ1-1	-	TGCAGCGTGGAGAGAGGACAGAACACTGAAGCTTTCTTT	CSVERGQNTEAFF
TRBV5-8	-	TRBJ2-1	-	TGTGCCAGCAGCTTGGTTGCGAACTCCTACAATGAGCAGTTCTTC	CASSLVANSYNEQFF
TRBV27	-	TRBJ2-5	TRBD1	TGTGCCAGCAGCTCCTCCGGGACAGGGCTAGAGACCCAGTACTTC	CASSSSGTGLETQYF
TRBV19	once	TRBJ1-2	-	TGTGCCAGTAGTACGACAGAACGCTATGGCTACACCTTC	CASSTTERYGYTF
TRBV27	once	TRBJ1-5	TRBD1	TGTGCCAGCAGCCGCGACAGGGGACAAGGGCCCCAGCATTTT	CASSRDRGQGPQHF
TRBV6-1	-	TRBJ2-1	-	TGTGCCAGCAGTGAAGCATGGAACAGATTAAACAATGAGCAGTTCTTC	CASSEAWNRLNNEQFF
TRBV27	once	TRBJ2-7	TRBD1	TGTGCCAGCAGACTAGGAAGGGACAGGGGGCAAGAGCAGTACTTC	CASRLGRDRGQEQYF
TRBV5-1	-	TRBJ2-5	-	TGCGCCAGCAGCCTGCAGGCCCAAGAGACCCAGTACTTC	CASSLQAQETQYF
TRBV28	few	TRBJ2-7	TRBD2	TGTGCCAGCAGTTTGGCGGGCGGGGGCTACGAGCAGTACTTC	CASSLAGGGYEQYF
TRBV28	-	TRBJ1-2	TRBD1	TGTGCCAGCTCGAAGGGGACAGGGGCGGGTGGCTACACCTTC	CASSKGTGAGGYTF
TRBV19	-	TRBJ1-2	TRBD1	TGTGCCAGTAGTATAATGACAGGGTCCGACTATGGCTACACCTTC	CASSIMTGSDYGYTF
TRBV18	-	TRBJ1-2	-	TGTGCCAGCTCACCAGACGGGACTAACTATGGCTACACCTTC	CASSPDGTNYGYTF